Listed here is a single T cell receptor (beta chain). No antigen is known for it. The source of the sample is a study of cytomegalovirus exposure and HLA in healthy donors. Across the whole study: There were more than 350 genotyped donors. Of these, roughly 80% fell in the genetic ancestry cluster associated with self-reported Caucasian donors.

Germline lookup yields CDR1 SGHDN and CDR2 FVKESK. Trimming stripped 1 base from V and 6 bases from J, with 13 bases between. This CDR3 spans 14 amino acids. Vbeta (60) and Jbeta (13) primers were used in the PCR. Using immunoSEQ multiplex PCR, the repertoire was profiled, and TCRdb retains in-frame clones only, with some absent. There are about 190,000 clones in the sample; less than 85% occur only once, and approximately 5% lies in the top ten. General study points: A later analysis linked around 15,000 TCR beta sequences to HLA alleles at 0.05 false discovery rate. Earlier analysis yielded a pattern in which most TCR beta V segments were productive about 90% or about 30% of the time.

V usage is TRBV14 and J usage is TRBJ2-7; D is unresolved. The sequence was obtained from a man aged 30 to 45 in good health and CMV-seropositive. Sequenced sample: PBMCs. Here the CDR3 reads CASSQVLALGEQYF. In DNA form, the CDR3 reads TGTGCCAGCAGCCAAGTTTTGGCCCTAGGCGAGCAGTACTTC.